This T cell receptor (beta chain) appears in the sequencing data of a study of regulatory and conventional T cells in RAG deficiency. Study outcomes and limitations: Shannon entropy was markedly lower and Simpson indices higher in RAG-deficient patients than control T-cell subsets.

V shed 0 bases and J shed 7 bases, with 7 bases lying between them. CDR1 KGHSH and CDR2 LQKENI come from the germline V gene. The CDR3 sequence is 13 residues long. A remark on this clone: Its antigen is unknown.

Regulatory T cells were sorted from blood as CD4+ CD25-high CD127-low cells. Profiled with immunoSEQ multiplex PCR; TCRdb holds only in-frame clones, not every one. The profile shows about 28,000 clones, about 89% of them singletons. These records were also assigned to another study, of regulatory T cells. That paper notes: Amplification used 52 TRBV primers and 13 TRBJ primers.

The clonotype comes from a human donor in good health. Sequencing was carried out using Tregs sorted from blood. This chain connects TRBV18 to TRBJ2-4, with D perhaps matching TRBD1 or TRBD2 (5 bases each). CDR3 protein: CASSPPGTNIQYF. In DNA, the CDR3 is TGTGCCAGCTCACCACCGGGGACGAACATTCAGTACTTC. The full variable domain, with the rest looked up from reference TRBV18 and TRBJ2-4, is NAGVMQNPRHLVRRRGQEARLRCSPMKGHSHVYWYRQLPEEGLKFMVYLQKENIIDESGMPKERFSAEFPKEGPSILRIQQVVRGDSAAYFCASSPPGTNIQYFGAGTRLSVL.